Following are 13 T cell receptor beta chains from one sample sequenced in a study of blood T cell repertoires in COVID-19. Only in-frame clones appear in the TCRdb table, and some are missing; sequencing was by immunoSEQ multiplex PCR. The sample consists of roughly 300,000 clones, 70% to 90% of them appearing once. Sequencing input: PBMCs or T cells enriched from blood (not recorded which). Source of these receptors: a woman in her thirties who had recovered from COVID-19.

This sequence joins TRBV2 and TRBJ1-2; D remains ambiguous. V shed 5 bases and J shed 6 bases, with 16 bases lying between them. CDR1 SNHLY and CDR2 FYNNEI come from the germline V gene. This CDR3 region has 14 residues. The chain's CDR3 is CASSPPHGRDGYTF. The DNA for the CDR3 is TGTGCCAGCAGTCCCCCTCATGGGAGGGATGGCTACACCTTC.

The rearrangement uses TRBV3-1 (or the pseudogene TRBV3-2) and TRBJ2-7; TRBD2 might be the D (5 bases). The CDR3 spans 15 residues. Germline CDR1 and CDR2: LGHDT and YNNKEL (reference sequence). The V gene lost 0 bases and the J gene lost 1 base, with 10 bases spanning the gap. The chain's CDR3 is CASSQDLTGSYEQYF. In DNA, the CDR3 is TGTGCCAGCAGCCAAGATTTGACGGGATCCTACGAGCAGTACTTC.

The V and J genes are TRBV30 and TRBJ1-3; no clear D gene. Germline CDR1 reads GTSNPN; CDR2 reads SVGIG (reference sequence). CDR3 size: 14 residues. V was clipped by 2 bases and J by 0 bases, with 8 bases between them. CDR3 in amino acids: CAWSLGSSGNTIYF. CDR3 DNA sequence: TGTGCCTGGAGTCTAGGCAGCTCTGGAAACACCATATATTTT.

This chain links TRBV5-5 with TRBJ1-3; D unclear. This CDR3 region has 15 residues. In germline, CDR1 is SGHKS, CDR2 YYEKEE (reference sequence). The V gene lost 0 bases and the J gene lost 13 bases, with 20 bases spanning the gap. CDR3 residues: CASSLGLIRFPSIYF. CDR3 DNA: TGTGCCAGCAGCTTGGGGCTGATAAGATTCCCATCTATATATTTT. Looking up the rest from reference TRBV5-5 and TRBJ1-3 gives the full variable domain: DAGVTQSPTHLIKTRGQQVTLRCSPISGHKSVSWYQQVLGQGPQFIFQYYEKEERGRGNFPDRFSARQFPNYSSELNVNALLLGDSALYLCASSLGLIRFPSIYFGEGSWLTVV.

The J gene is TRBJ2-3, the V gene TRBV27; TRBD2 matches 13 bases. The length of the CDR3 is 16 residues. V trimming: 8 bases; J trimming: 4 bases; junction bases outside the gene matches: 9. Germline V CDR1 and CDR2: MNHEY, SMNVEV (reference sequence). Here the CDR3 reads CASWTSGGPFADTQYF. Here the CDR3 DNA reads TGTGCCAGCTGGACTAGCGGGGGACCATTCGCAGATACGCAGTATTTT.

This chain joins TRBV5-1 and TRBJ1-1; 9 bases fit TRBD1. V shed 6 bases, J shed 4 bases, and the junction held 10 bases outside the gene matches. Germline assignment: CDR1 SGHRS and CDR2 YFSETQ. The CDR3 is made up of 15 amino acids. The chain's CDR3 is CASTGTGRISTEAFF. As DNA, the CDR3 is TGCGCCAGCACGGGGACAGGGAGAATTTCCACTGAAGCTTTCTTT.

V usage is TRBV6-5 and J usage is TRBJ1-2, with D uncertain. V was trimmed by 0 bases and J by 3 bases, leaving 8 bases between them. Germline CDR1 reads MNHEY; CDR2 reads SVGAGI. The CDR3 extends over 14 amino acids. The CDR3: CASSYSPGDYGYTF. CDR3 DNA: TGTGCCAGCAGTTACTCGCCGGGAGACTATGGCTACACCTTC.

CDR3 sequence (DNA): TGTGCCAGCAGACCGGACAGGCCCTATGGCTACACCTTC. Protein product: CASRPDRPYGYTF. This chain links TRBV7-2 with TRBJ1-2; 7 bases map to TRBD1. This CDR3 is 13 amino acids long. J lost 4 bases, V lost 6 bases, and 5 bases had no gene match. In germline, CDR1 is SGHTA, CDR2 FQGNSA.

This rearrangement joins TRBV7-9 to TRBJ1-5, with D perhaps TRBD1 (6 bases). The germline V and J ends were trimmed by 5 bases and 6 bases, with 14 bases remaining between them. CDR3 size: 14 residues. Germline CDR1 SEHNR, CDR2 FQNEAQ (reference sequence). CDR3 nucleotide sequence: TGTGCCAGCAGCCTTCAGGGGTCCAGTCAGCCCCAGCATTTT. It codes for CASSLQGSSQPQHF. Together with reference TRBV7-9 and TRBJ1-5, the CDR3 gives the full variable domain: DTGVSQNPRHKITKRGQNVTFRCDPISEHNRLYWYRQTLGQGPEFLTYFQNEAQLEKSRLLSDRFSAERPKGSFSTLEIQRTEQGDSAMYLCASSLQGSSQPQHFGDGTRLSIL.

The V and J genes are TRBV5-1 and TRBJ1-1; TRBD1 matches 9 bases. Trimming removed 6 bases from V and 1 base from J; junction bases left unmatched: 4. CDR3 size: 14 residues. Germline CDR1 and CDR2: SGHRS and YFSETQ. The CDR3 DNA follows: TGCGCCAGCAAACAGGGGGCTTCGAACACTGAAGCTTTCTTT. The encoded protein is CASKQGASNTEAFF.

V and J are TRBV15 and TRBJ1-5; tentative D call: TRBD1 (6 bases). Between the trimmed V and J ends, which lost 0 bases and 7 bases, there was a span of 13 bases. The CDR3 loop spans 15 amino acids. Germline values: CDR1 LNHNV, CDR2 YYDKDF (reference sequence). The CDR3 nucleotides are TGTGCCACCAGCAGAGAACAGGGCTTGGGGCAGCCCCAGCATTTT. Translating it yields CATSREQGLGQPQHF.

The chain links TRBV7-9 to TRBJ1-1; weak D call: TRBD1 (5 bases). Germline loops: CDR1 SEHNR, CDR2 FQNEAQ (reference sequence). Deletions cut 5 bases from V and 6 bases from J, with 13 bases between. The CDR3 totals 13 residues. The CDR3 region has the DNA TGTGCCAGCAGCCCAACGGGACTGCCTGAAGCTTTCTTT. Its protein is CASSPTGLPEAFF.

The V and J genes are TRBV7-2 and TRBJ1-2; TRBD1 matches 7 bases. There are 13 residues in the CDR3. V dropped 5 bases and J dropped 4; count of bases not matched to a gene: 4. Germline V gene lookup returns CDR1 SGHTA and CDR2 FQGNSA. CDR3 amino acids: CASSTGQSYGYTF. In nucleotides, the CDR3 is TGTGCCAGCAGCACGGGACAGTCCTATGGCTACACCTTC.